One and the same sample provided the 16 T cell receptor beta chains below, sequenced in a study of blood T cell repertoires in COVID-19. Only in-frame clones appear in the TCRdb table, and some are missing; sequencing was by immunoSEQ multiplex PCR. Of nearly 400,000 clones in the sample, about 90% were seen once. The sequencing sample was made of PBMCs or T cells enriched from blood (not recorded which). These receptors all stem from a woman in her 30s who had recovered from COVID-19.

This chain connects TRBV5-1 to TRBJ2-7; D uncertain. With 0 bases removed from V and 5 bases from J, the gap between germline ends came to 3 bases. From germline, CDR1 is SGHRS and CDR2 YFSETQ. The CDR3 has 11 amino acids. The CDR3 loop reads CASSLGHEQYF. DNA for the CDR3: TGCGCCAGCAGCTTGGGGCACGAGCAGTACTTC.

The chain is built from TRBV3-1 (or the pseudogene TRBV3-2) and TRBJ2-7; possible D gene TRBD1, 6 bases. Germline loops: CDR1 LGHDT, CDR2 YNNKEL (reference sequence). Trimming removed 2 bases at V and 4 bases at J, with 18 bases between. The CDR3 loop spans 16 amino acids. The CDR3 protein is CASSQPFPGHPYEQYF. The CDR3 DNA reads as TGTGCCAGCAGCCAACCATTTCCGGGACATCCATACGAGCAGTACTTC.

V usage is TRBV18 and J usage is TRBJ2-1, with 9 bases lining up with TRBD1. The germline gives CDR1 KGHSH, CDR2 LQKENI. Unmatched junction bases numbered 7, after V lost 5 bases and J lost 5 bases. This CDR3 has 15 amino acids. The CDR3 protein is CASSKGQGTNNEQFF. The CDR3 coding sequence is TGTGCCAGCTCAAAGGGACAGGGTACGAACAATGAGCAGTTCTTC. The full variable domain, with the rest looked up from reference TRBV18 and TRBJ2-1, is NAGVMQNPRHLVRRRGQEARLRCSPMKGHSHVYWYRQLPEEGLKFMVYLQKENIIDESGMPKERFSAEFPKEGPSILRIQQVVRGDSAAYFCASSKGQGTNNEQFFGPGTRLTVL.

The V and J genes are TRBV30 and TRBJ1-3; 9 bases agree with TRBD1. The germline CDR1 and CDR2 sequences are GTSNPN and SVGIG (reference sequence). V shed 5 bases and J 9 bases; nucleotides not matched to a gene: 5. This CDR3 is built from 12 residues. The CDR3 sequence is CAWATGGGTIYF. The DNA for the CDR3 is TGTGCCTGGGCGACAGGGGGGGGCACCATATATTTT.

CDR3 sequence: CAATQGWETEAFF. The CDR3 DNA is TGTGCCGCAACCCAGGGGTGGGAGACTGAAGCTTTCTTT. V gene TRBV10-3 combines with J gene TRBJ1-1, with D possibly TRBD1 on 6 matching bases. The V end was cut by 11 bases, the J end by 5 bases, with 18 bases between. The CDR3 is 13 amino acids. Germline CDR1 reads ENHRY; CDR2 reads SYGVKD.

The J gene is TRBJ2-6, the V gene TRBV5-1; 7 bases line up with TRBD1. The CDR3 consists of 18 residues. The J segment lost 0 bases and the V segment lost 3 bases, leaving 9 bases of the junction unmatched. Germline V gene sequence: CDR1 SGHRS, CDR2 YFSETQ. The CDR3 DNA reads TGCGCCAGCAGCTGGACAGGCACCCGTAGCTCTGGGGCCAACGTCCTGACTTTC. It encodes CASSWTGTRSSGANVLTF.

The rearrangement links TRBV5-4 to TRBJ2-5, with 10 bases that match TRBD2. This CDR3 has 14 residues. Germline trimming cut 1 base from V and 9 bases from J; bases unmatched to any gene: 6. Germline CDR1 reads SGHNT; CDR2 reads YYREEE (reference sequence). Here the CDR3 reads CASSLPTSGVPQYF. As DNA, the CDR3 is TGTGCCAGCAGCTTGCCTACTAGCGGGGTCCCCCAGTACTTC. Filled out from reference TRBV5-4 and TRBJ2-5, the complete variable domain reads ETGVTQSPTHLIKTRGQQVTLRCSSQSGHNTVSWYQQALGQGPQFIFQYYREEENGRGNFPPRFSGLQFPNYSSELNVNALELDDSALYLCASSLPTSGVPQYFGPGTRLLVL.

The V gene is TRBV12-5, the J gene TRBJ2-2; no firm D call. This CDR3 is 12 amino acids long. The germline CDR1 and CDR2 sequences are LGHNT and FRNRAP. The V end was cut by 3 bases, the J end by 7 bases, with 6 bases between. This chain's CDR3 is CASGFEVGELFF. In nucleotides, the CDR3 is TGTGCTAGTGGTTTCGAGGTCGGGGAGCTGTTTTTT.

V and J are TRBV14 and TRBJ2-7, with 7 bases matching TRBD1. V was clipped by 0 bases and J by 2 bases; unmatched bases: 4. The CDR3 is 15 amino acids. Germline V gene data show CDR1 as SGHDN and CDR2 as FVKESK. The CDR3 sequence: CASSQDGTAPYEQYF. The CDR3 region has the DNA TGTGCCAGCAGCCAAGACGGGACAGCTCCCTACGAGCAGTACTTC.

The rearrangement links TRBV5-6 to TRBJ2-7; 11 bases fit TRBD2. Germline CDR1 and CDR2: SGHDT and YYEEEE. The CDR3 contains 15 residues. V lost 4 bases, J lost 3 bases, and 6 bases stayed unmatched. The CDR3 nucleotides read TGTGCCAGCAGCCCGGGACTAGCGGCCGACTACGAGCAGTACTTC. Residues: CASSPGLAADYEQYF.

This chain connects TRBV11-2 to TRBJ2-1; D may be TRBD2 (6 bases). Per the germline V gene, CDR1 is SGHAT and CDR2 is FQNNGV. CDR3 length equals 19 residues. With 4 bases removed from V and 2 bases from J, the gap between germline ends came to 24 bases. CDR3 bases: TGTGCCAGCAGCTCTCCGACTAAGGGCCGACTAGTCGCCTACAATGAGCAGTTCTTC. The encoded protein is CASSSPTKGRLVAYNEQFF.

The chain employs TRBV19 and TRBJ1-1; weak D call: TRBD1 (5 bases). The germline gives CDR1 LNHDA, CDR2 SQIVND (reference sequence). V lost 6 bases and J lost 6, with 14 bases in between. The CDR3 runs to 13 residues. The CDR3 sequence is CASSQLTGAEAFF. As DNA, the CDR3 is TGTGCCAGTAGCCAACTTACAGGAGCTGAAGCTTTCTTT.

The rearrangement links TRBV6-5 to TRBJ1-4; D is possibly TRBD1 (5 bases). There are 15 residues in the CDR3. The germline V and J ends were trimmed by 8 bases and 3 bases, with 16 bases remaining between them. Germline-derived CDR1 and CDR2 are MNHEY and SVGAGI. CDR3 nucleotide sequence: TGTGCCAGCGGCGATACAGGTCCAGCTAATGAAAAACTGTTTTTT. Encoded protein: CASGDTGPANEKLFF.

The chain uses TRBV18 and TRBJ2-1, with a weak D call TRBD1 (6 bases). V shed 3 bases and J shed 14 bases, with 23 bases lying between them. Germline CDR1 is KGHSH and CDR2 is LQKENI. This CDR3 contains 15 residues. The DNA for the CDR3 is TGTGCCAGCTCACCGCTGAATCCGGGACAAGGGGGTGAGTTCTTC. Translating it yields CASSPLNPGQGGEFF.

The table lists this clone with a count of one. The chain has TRBV27 and TRBJ1-6; 8 nucleotides match TRBD1. J was trimmed by 7 bases and V by 5 bases; bases with no gene match: 4. Germline assignment: CDR1 MNHEY and CDR2 SMNVEV (reference sequence). The CDR3 has 14 residues. This CDR3 reads CASSPRTGNSPLHF. In DNA, the CDR3 is TGTGCCAGCAGTCCAAGGACAGGGAATTCACCCCTCCACTTT.

V gene TRBV7-9 combines with J gene TRBJ2-1; D gene uncertain. This CDR3 comprises 15 residues. V was shortened by 1 base and J by 5 bases, with 12 bases between the two germline ends. The germline V gene has CDR1 SEHNR and CDR2 FQNEAQ (reference sequence). DNA for the CDR3: TGTGCCAGCAGCTTAGTAGGTCGGGTAAACAATGAGCAGTTCTTC. Translation: CASSLVGRVNNEQFF.